Described below is a single T cell receptor beta chain sequence and its context. The V gene's germline CDR1 is SGHRS and CDR2 YFSETQ. Losses at the gene ends were 0 bases for V and 3 bases for J; bases not matched to a gene: 2. This CDR3 is built from 15 residues. Time point noted: 2014-2015 season, pre-vaccination. TCRdb keeps only in-frame clones here, not all; method: immunoSEQ multiplex PCR. Among 7,500 to 9,500 clones listed, approximately 85% were seen once. The sample is drawn from a study of follicular helper T cells after annual influenza vaccination. The specimen was CXCR5+ CD38- circulating T follicular helper cells from blood, collected on the day of influenza vaccination. As for subset: circulating Tfh, non-naive CD4+CXCR5+PD-1+ (ICOS+CD38+ or ICOS-CD38-). This TCR was recovered from an adult who received the influenza vaccine. The chain uses TRBV5-1 and TRBJ2-7; 11 nucleotides align to TRBD1. The CDR3 region is CASSLGGTGGYEQYF. The CDR3 DNA reads TGCGCCAGCAGCTTGGGTGGGACAGGGGGCTACGAGCAGTACTTC.